This T cell receptor (beta chain) was recorded in a study of cytomegalovirus exposure and HLA in healthy donors. With V trimmed by 5 bases and J by 2 bases, 14 bases remained unmatched. The CDR3 runs to 17 residues. Looked up from germline, CDR1 is SGHVS and CDR2 is FQNEAQ. Study results and caveats: Indistinguishable V segments, including TRBV6-2 and TRBV6-3, were excluded.

This clone was counted between two and nine times. Its antigen is as yet unknown. With 60 Vbeta and 13 Jbeta primers, the PCR was carried out. The protocol was immunoSEQ multiplex PCR, while the TCRdb copy is restricted to in-frame clones and leaves out a portion. The sample includes about 89,000 clones, around 64% of them seen just once. This TCR was recovered from a human donor in good health. The sequenced sample consisted of PBMCs. V is TRBV7-8 and J is TRBJ1-1, with 7 bases that match TRBD1. This CDR3 reads CASSPLQTGRLNTEAFF. The CDR3 nucleotides read TGTGCCAGCAGCCCACTCCAGACAGGGAGACTTAACACTGAAGCTTTCTTT.